There are many counts of the clone carrying this TCR beta chain. The antigen is not known. V shed 5 bases and J shed 5 bases, with 17 bases lying between them. The V gene's germline CDR1 is SGHKS and CDR2 YYEKEE (reference sequence). This CDR3 spans 15 amino acids. Preparation of the TCRbeta library involved a method that used unique molecular identifiers. TCRdb called the PCR reads again in MiXCR, with one record for every CDR3 protein. The table lists approximately 630,000 distinct CDR3 sequences, over 10% of them singletons. This sample is part of a study of T-cell reconstitution after alpha-beta-depleted transplantation in children. Findings of the study overall: Alpha-beta T cells about two months after transplant reportedly derived from several hundred expanded graft clones.

The sequence derives from a girl aged 2-9 years with congenital amegakaryocytic thrombocytopenia, due to receive a stem cell transplant. Sequencing used PBMCs, obtained before TCRalphabeta/CD19-depleted stem cell transplant. This rearrangement joins TRBV5-5 to TRBJ1-5, with a weak D call TRBD1 (5 bases). Here the CDR3 reads CASSPDRSYYQPQHF. DNA for the CDR3: TGTGCCAGCAGTCCTGACAGATCCTACTATCAGCCCCAGCATTTT.